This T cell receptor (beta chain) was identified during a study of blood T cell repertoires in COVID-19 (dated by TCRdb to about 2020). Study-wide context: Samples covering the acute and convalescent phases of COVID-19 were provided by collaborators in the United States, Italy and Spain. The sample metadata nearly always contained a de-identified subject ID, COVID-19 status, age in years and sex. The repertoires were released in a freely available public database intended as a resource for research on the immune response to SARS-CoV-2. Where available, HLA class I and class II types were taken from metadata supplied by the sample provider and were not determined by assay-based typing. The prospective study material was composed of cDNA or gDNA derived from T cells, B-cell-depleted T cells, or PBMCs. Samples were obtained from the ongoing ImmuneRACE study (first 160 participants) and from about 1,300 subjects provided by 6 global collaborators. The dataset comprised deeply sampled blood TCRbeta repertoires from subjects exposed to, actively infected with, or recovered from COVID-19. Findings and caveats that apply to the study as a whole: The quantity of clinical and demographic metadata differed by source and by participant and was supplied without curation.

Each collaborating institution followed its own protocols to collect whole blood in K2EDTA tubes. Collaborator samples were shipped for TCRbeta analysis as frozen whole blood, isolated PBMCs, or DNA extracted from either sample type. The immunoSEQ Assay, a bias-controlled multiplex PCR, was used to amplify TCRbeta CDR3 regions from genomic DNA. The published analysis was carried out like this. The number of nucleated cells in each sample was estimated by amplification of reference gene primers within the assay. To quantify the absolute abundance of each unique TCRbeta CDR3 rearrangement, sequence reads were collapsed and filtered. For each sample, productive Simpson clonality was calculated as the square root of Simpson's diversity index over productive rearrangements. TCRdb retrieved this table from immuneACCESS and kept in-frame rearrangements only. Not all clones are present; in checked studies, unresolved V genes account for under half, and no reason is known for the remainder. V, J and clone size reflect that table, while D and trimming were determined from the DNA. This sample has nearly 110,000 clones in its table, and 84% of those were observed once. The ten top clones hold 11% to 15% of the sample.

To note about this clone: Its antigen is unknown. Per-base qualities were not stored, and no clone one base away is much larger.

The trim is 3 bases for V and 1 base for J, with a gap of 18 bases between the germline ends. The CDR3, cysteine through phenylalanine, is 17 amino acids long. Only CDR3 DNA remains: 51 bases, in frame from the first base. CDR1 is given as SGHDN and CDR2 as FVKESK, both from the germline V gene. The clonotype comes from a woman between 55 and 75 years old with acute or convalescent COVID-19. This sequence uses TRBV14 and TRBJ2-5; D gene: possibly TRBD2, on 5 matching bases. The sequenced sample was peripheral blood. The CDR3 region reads CASSQWDVSGFQETQYF. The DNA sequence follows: TGTGCCAGCAGCCAGTGGGATGTCTCGGGATTCCAAGAGACCCAGTACTTC.